This paragraph reports one T cell receptor (beta chain). The V gene's germline CDR1 is MGHRA and CDR2 YSYEKL. Losses at the gene ends were 1 base for V and 12 bases for J; bases not matched to a gene: 3. The CDR3 runs 12 residues. This sample is part of a study of T cell changes during pregnancy in multiple sclerosis. Profiled with immunoSEQ multiplex PCR; TCRdb holds only in-frame clones, not every one. The sample lists 15,000 to 20,000 clones; almost 85% were seen once. Source: CD8+ T cells from peripheral blood mononuclear cells, taken in the second trimester of pregnancy. This chain uses TRBV4-1 with TRBJ2-1; 7 nucleotides match TRBD2. This TCR was recovered from a female donor in good health, enrolled as a control in a pregnancy study. CDR3 residues: CASSQAGGMQFF. CDR3 nucleotides: TGCGCCAGCAGCCAAGCGGGGGGTATGCAGTTCTTC.